This T cell receptor beta chain was obtained from a study of blood T cell repertoires in COVID-19. The V and J ends lost 0 bases and 1 base, in that order; junction bases with no gene match: 1. Germline CDR1 and CDR2: SGHAT and FQNNGV. There are 15 residues in the CDR3. The repertoire was sequenced with immunoSEQ multiplex PCR; TCRdb's copy has only in-frame clones and lacks some. The repertoire has around 230,000 clones, more than 75% of them found once; the top ten carry approximately 10%. The chain employs TRBV11-2 and TRBJ2-3, with 7 bases fitting TRBD1. Material for sequencing was peripheral blood. The receptor was derived from a man aged 45-65 years with COVID-19, enrolled during active disease. In nucleotides, the CDR3 is TGTGCCAGCAGCTTAGATCAGGGGGGCACAGATACGCAGTATTTT. This codes for CASSLDQGGTDTQYF. The full variable domain, with the rest looked up from reference TRBV11-2 and TRBJ2-3, is EAGVAQSPRYKIIEKRQSVAFWCNPISGHATLYWYQQILGQGPKLLIQFQNNGVVDDSQLPKDRFSAERLKGVDSTLKIQPAKLEDSAVYLCASSLDQGGTDTQYFGPGTRLTVL.